These T cell receptor beta chains were read from a single sample in a study of T cell responses to AZD1222 COVID-19 vaccine. Assay: immunoSEQ multiplex PCR; the TCRdb copy retains only in-frame clones and omits some. The data hold fewer than 110,000 clones, with more than 75% observed a single time. The source material was peripheral blood, sampled 28 days after the second AZD1222 dose. These receptors were obtained from an adult who received the AZD1222 COVID-19 vaccine. Each CDR3 is given with its conserved first and last residue. D genes are given only for firm matches. For some rows the clone size is stated as once, few or many, or as a class when expanded; others skip it.

>TRBD1|.|TRBJ1-1|TRBV11-2
TGTGCCAGCAGCTACCAAACAGGGGCGATGAACACTGAAGCTTTCTTT
CASSYQTGAMNTEAFF
>TRBD1|.|TRBJ2-2|TRBV6-6
TGTGCCAGCAGTCCCCTCCTGGTGACAGGGTATGTGGCCGGGGAGCTGTTTTTT
CASSPLLVTGYVAGELFF
>.|.|TRBJ1-2|TRBV19
TGTGCCAGTAGTATGGGCGGCTATGGCTACACCTTC
CASSMGGYGYTF
>.|.|TRBJ1-1|TRBV6-5
TGTGCCAGCATTGTGCCAGGACAGTGGCCCGAAGCTTTCTTT
CASIVPGQWPEAFF
>TRBD2|once|TRBJ2-7|TRBV5-1
TGCGCCAGCAGTCCCAGCGGGGGCGTCTCCTACGAGCAGTACTTC
CASSPSGGVSYEQYF
>TRBD1|.|TRBJ1-5|TRBV5-1
TGCGCCAGCAGCTTGACTCCTAACAGGGGGGTCGGCAATCAGCCCCAGCATTTT
CASSLTPNRGVGNQPQHF
>.|.|TRBJ1-4|TRBV28
TGTGCCAGCAGTTTGATCGAGGCAGGTGGGCTGACTAATGAAAAACTGTTTTTT
CASSLIEAGGLTNEKLFF
>.|.|TRBJ2-1|TRBV24-1
TGTGCCACCAGTGATTTGACGTCCACCAGTGAGCAGTTCTTC
CATSDLTSTSEQFF
>.|few|TRBJ2-7|TRBV28
TGTGCCAGCAGTCCTAACTACGAGCAGTACTTC
CASSPNYEQYF
>TRBD1|.|TRBJ1-5|TRBV30
TGTGCCTGGAGCCGACGAGACAGGGCGAGGGATCAGCCCCAGCATTTT
CAWSRRDRARDQPQHF
>.|few|TRBJ2-2|TRBV7-9
TGTGCCAGCAGCTCCGCCCCATCAACTAGCCCCGGGGAGCTGTTTTTT
CASSSAPSTSPGELFF
>TRBD1|.|TRBJ1-1|TRBV7-8
TGTGCCAGCAGCTTAGGGGGACAGGCAATAATGAACACTGAAGCTTTCTTT
CASSLGGQAIMNTEAFF
>.|.|TRBJ1-4|TRBV15
TGTGCCACCAGCAGAGATGTGGGACAACTCGAAAAACTGTTTTTT
CATSRDVGQLEKLFF
>TRBD1|.|TRBJ2-1|TRBV19
TGTGCCAGTAGTATAGATTCGGGACAGGATTACAATGAGCAGTTCTTC
CASSIDSGQDYNEQFF
>.|.|TRBJ1-2|TRBV30
TGTGCCTGGAGGAAACCGACTGGTGGCTATGGCTACACCTTC
CAWRKPTGGYGYTF
>.|.|TRBJ1-1|TRBV7-9
TGTGCCAGCAGCTTACTGCAGGGGACTGAAGCTTTCTTT
CASSLLQGTEAFF
>.|.|TRBJ2-5|TRBV7-9
TGTGCCAGCAGCTTCAATCGGGCCCAAGAGACCCAGTACTTC
CASSFNRAQETQYF
>.|.|TRBJ1-4|TRBV9
TGTGCCAGCAGCGCAGCAGGGGTTACTAATGAAAAACTGTTTTTT
CASSAAGVTNEKLFF
>.|.|TRBJ2-2|TRBV7-3
TGTGCCAGCAGCTTGGACACCGGGGAGCTGTTTTTT
CASSLDTGELFF
>.|once|TRBJ2-7|TRBV30
TGTGCCTGGACTGGGTCGGGGCACGAGCAGTACTTC
CAWTGSGHEQYF
>.|.|TRBJ2-3|TRBV4-1
TGCGCCAGCAGCCAAGATTGGTCGCGTATTAGCACAGATACGCAGTATTTT
CASSQDWSRISTDTQYF
>.|.|TRBJ2-1|TRBV27
TGTGCCAGCAGCGCGGGCCGGTCCTACAATGAGCAGTTCTTC
CASSAGRSYNEQFF
>.|.|TRBJ1-1|TRBV7-9
TGTGCCAGCAGCTCCGGGTACACTGAAGCTTTCTTT
CASSSGYTEAFF
>TRBD1|few|TRBJ1-1|TRBV6-5
TGTGCCAGCAGTTACCGGACAGGACATACCCCTGAAGCTTTCTTT
CASSYRTGHTPEAFF
>TRBD2|few|TRBJ2-2|TRBV20-1
TGCAGTGCTAGTAGACTAGCGGGAGATTCCGGGGAGCTGTTTTTT
CSASRLAGDSGELFF
>.|.|TRBJ1-2|TRBV4-1
TGCGCCAGCAGCCAGACACTTGGACGGGACGGGTATGGCTACACCTTC
CASSQTLGRDGYGYTF
>.|.|TRBJ2-7|TRBV7-3
TGTGCCAGCGGGACCTCCCGGACAGTCTCCTACGAGCAGTACTTC
CASGTSRTVSYEQYF
>TRBD2|once|TRBJ2-5|TRBV19
TGTGCCAGTAGTATAAGAAGCGGGACTAGCGAAGAGACCCAGTACTTC
CASSIRSGTSEETQYF
>TRBD1|.|TRBJ2-1|TRBV5-4
TGTGCCAGCAGCTCGGACAGGGTTGGCAATGAGCAGTTCTTC
CASSSDRVGNEQFF
>.|.|TRBJ1-2|TRBV5-1
TGCGCCAGCAGCTTTATGCAGGACAGTTTTACCGGGGGCTACACCTTC
CASSFMQDSFTGGYTF
>TRBD1|.|TRBJ1-2|TRBV5-1
TGCGCCAGCAGGACTACAGGGGCTGGTGGCTACACCTTC
CASRTTGAGGYTF
>.|.|TRBJ1-1|TRBV29-1
TGCAGCGTTGGACACACTGAAGCTTTCTTT
CSVGHTEAFF
>.|.|TRBJ1-1|TRBV27
TGTGCCAGCAGTTTCGCGAACATGAACACTGAAGCTTTCTTT
CASSFANMNTEAFF
>.|.|TRBJ2-7|TRBV11-2
TGTGCCAGCAGCTCTCCCGCCGGCCTCGGGGACGAGCAGTACTTC
CASSSPAGLGDEQYF
>TRBD1|.|TRBJ1-3|TRBV7-9
TGTGCCAGCAGCTATTATGGACAGGACTCTGGAAACACCATATATTTT
CASSYYGQDSGNTIYF
>.|.|TRBJ1-5|TRBV28
TGTGCCAGCAGTTTCACCCCAGGGATCGGTCGCAATCAGCCCCAGCATTTT
CASSFTPGIGRNQPQHF
>.|.|TRBJ1-2|TRBV11-2
TGTGCCAGCAGCTTGGGGGGGCTTAACTATGGCTACACCTTC
CASSLGGLNYGYTF
>.|.|TRBJ1-3|TRBV12-3/TRBV12-4
TGTGCCAGCGCGGGGGCTGGAAACACCATATATTTT
CASAGAGNTIYF
>.|.|TRBJ2-4|TRBV30
TGTGCCTGGAGCCCGGGGGGCGACGGCAAAAACATTCAGTACTTC
CAWSPGGDGKNIQYF
>TRBD1|.|TRBJ1-1|TRBV5-4
TGTGCCAGCAGCTTGGAGATCCGGGACAGGGGCACTGAAGCTTTCTTT
CASSLEIRDRGTEAFF
>.|.|TRBJ1-5|TRBV27
TGTGCCAGCAGTCCCGGGATGCGTGTCGGGTCCCAGCATTTT
CASSPGMRVGSQHF
>.|.|TRBJ2-1|TRBV7-2
TGTGCCAGCAGCACCACGGGGCGGGGTAAGTTCTTC
CASSTTGRGKFF
>.|.|TRBJ2-7|TRBV5-1
TGCGCCAGCAGCTTGGGGGACGGCTACGAGCAGTACTTC
CASSLGDGYEQYF
>.|few|TRBJ1-2|TRBV6-5
TGTGCCGGTTCTTACCTCAGCGGTGGCTATGGCTACACCTTC
CAGSYLSGGYGYTF
>TRBD2|.|TRBJ2-1|TRBV20-1
TGCAGTGCTAGTCCCAGGACTAGCGGGAGGGGCTACAATGAGCAGTTCTTC
CSASPRTSGRGYNEQFF
>TRBD2|.|TRBJ2-1|TRBV27
TGTGCCAGCAGTTCCCTGTACCGGACTAGCGGGAGCGAAGAGCAGTTCTTC
CASSSLYRTSGSEEQFF
>.|.|TRBJ1-6|TRBV5-1
TGCGCCAGCAGCTTGGCCTCCACGGATTCACCCCTCCACTTT
CASSLASTDSPLHF
>.|.|TRBJ1-2|TRBV6-5
TGTGCCAGCATCAACCCCGGGACGCGAGGCTACACCTTC
CASINPGTRGYTF
>TRBD2|.|TRBJ2-2|TRBV30
TGTGCCTGGAGTCTGGGTAGCGGGAGAGGTAACACCGGGGAGCTGTTTTTT
CAWSLGSGRGNTGELFF
>TRBD1|.|TRBJ1-2|TRBV5-4
TGTGCCAGCAGCACCGCAGGGGGCGGCCCGTCAGGCTACACCTTC
CASSTAGGGPSGYTF
>TRBD1|few|TRBJ2-7|TRBV3-1/TRBV3-2
TGTGCCACCTCGGACAGGGGATTTACCTACGAGCAGTACTTC
CATSDRGFTYEQYF
>.|.|TRBJ1-5|TRBV19
TGTGCCAGTAGTATATATTGGGATTGGAATCAGCCCCAGCATTTT
CASSIYWDWNQPQHF
>TRBD2|.|TRBJ2-1|TRBV28
TGTGCCAGCAGTTTATCGGGACTAGGGCTCAATGAGCAGTTCTTC
CASSLSGLGLNEQFF
>TRBD2|few|TRBJ2-7|TRBV2
TGTGCCAGCATTAGACTAGCGGGAGTCTCCTACGAGCAGTACTTC
CASIRLAGVSYEQYF
>.|.|TRBJ1-2|TRBV6-1
TGTGCCAGCAGTGAAAGAATTGGGGCCACCTCCTATGGCTACACCTTC
CASSERIGATSYGYTF
>.|.|TRBJ1-1|TRBV2
TGTGCCAGCAGTCGAATGGGGCAGGCGAACACTGAAGCTTTCTTT
CASSRMGQANTEAFF
>TRBD1|.|TRBJ1-1|TRBV11-2
TGTGCCAGCAGCTTAGGTCAGGGGGCGAGGACTGAAGCTTTCTTT
CASSLGQGARTEAFF
>.|.|TRBJ2-3|TRBV9
TGTGCCAGCAGCGTAGCGGCGGGACGGTCCACAGATACGCAGTATTTT
CASSVAAGRSTDTQYF
>.|.|TRBJ1-4|TRBV10-3
TGTGCCATCAGTGAGGTACCTCGACAACAAGGGGAAAAACTGTTTTTT
CAISEVPRQQGEKLFF
>.|.|TRBJ2-7|TRBV9
TGTGCCAGCAGCGTAGGCGGCAGCTCCTACGAGCAGTACTTC
CASSVGGSSYEQYF